Listed below are T cell receptor beta chains from one sample, sequenced in a study of shared clonotypes between healthy human individuals. The method was immunoSEQ multiplex PCR; TCRdb's version includes in-frame clones alone and lacks a portion of them. Of 660,000 or so clones listed, about 96% are singletons. Specimen: naive CD8+ T cells sorted from blood. Receptors were obtained from a woman in her twenties or thirties in good health. CDR3s include the opening cysteine and the closing phenylalanine or tryptophan. D genes are given only for firm matches.

D	V	J	DNA	CDR3
TRBD2	TRBV6-1	TRBJ2-1	TGTGCCAGCAGTGATTTGGTAATATCGTTGGGGGGGAATGAGCAGTTCTTC	CASSDLVISLGGNEQFF
NA	TRBV11-1	TRBJ2-7	TGTGCCAGCAGCTTAGTCCTATCCTACGAGCAGTACTTC	CASSLVLSYEQYF
TRBD2	TRBV19	TRBJ2-7	TGTGCCAGTAGTTCCTCCCTGACTAGCGGGAACTCCTACGAGCAGTACTTC	CASSSSLTSGNSYEQYF
NA	TRBV19	TRBJ1-1	TGTGCCAGTAGCCCTTTCGGGGCGGACACTGAAGCTTTCTTT	CASSPFGADTEAFF
NA	TRBV29-1	TRBJ2-1	TGCAGCGTTTTACAGGGCCCGAGAATACAGTTCTTC	CSVLQGPRIQFF
NA	TRBV6-1	TRBJ1-3	TGTGCCAGCCGGTTAGGGTACACCATATATTTT	CASRLGYTIYF
NA	TRBV5-6	TRBJ1-1	TGTGCCAGCAGTCGGGGGTTCACTGAAGCTTTCTTT	CASSRGFTEAFF
TRBD1	TRBV2	TRBJ2-1	TGTGCCAGCAGTGTCTCCCGGACAGGCAATGAGCAGTTCTTC	CASSVSRTGNEQFF
TRBD2	TRBV7-6	TRBJ2-1	TGTGCCAGCAGCTCGCCCGGGACTAGCGGGATCCATGAGCAGTTCTTC	CASSSPGTSGIHEQFF
NA	TRBV9	TRBJ1-5	TGTGCCAGCAGCGTAGAGGACAGCAATCAGCCCCAGCATTTT	CASSVEDSNQPQHF